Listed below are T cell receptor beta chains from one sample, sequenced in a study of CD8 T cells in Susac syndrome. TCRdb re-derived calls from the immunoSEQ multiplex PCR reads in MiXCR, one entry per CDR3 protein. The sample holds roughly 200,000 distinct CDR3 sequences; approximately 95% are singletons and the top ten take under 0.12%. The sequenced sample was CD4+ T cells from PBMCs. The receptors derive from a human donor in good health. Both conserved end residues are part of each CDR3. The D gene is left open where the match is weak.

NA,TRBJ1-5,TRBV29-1,CSVEDAVNQPQHF,TGCAGCGTTGAAGATGCGGTGAATCAGCCCCAGCATTTT
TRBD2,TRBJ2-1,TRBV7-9,CASSLASSGLVPNEQFF,TGTGCCAGCAGCTTAGCGTCCTCGGGACTAGTCCCCAATGAGCAGTTCTTC
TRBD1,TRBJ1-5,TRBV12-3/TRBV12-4,CASSPSDRGASQPQHF,TGTGCCAGCAGTCCGTCTGACAGGGGAGCGAGTCAGCCCCAGCATTTT
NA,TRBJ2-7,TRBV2,CASCSSPTGSYEQYF,TGTGCCAGTTGTTCTTCGCCGACGGGCTCCTACGAGCAGTACTTC
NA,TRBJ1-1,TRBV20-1,CSAREADTEAFF,TGCAGTGCCAGGGAGGCGGACACTGAAGCTTTCTTT
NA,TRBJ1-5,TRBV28,CATTRAGGDNQPQHF,TGTGCCACCACACGTGCCGGGGGGGACAATCAGCCCCAGCATTTT
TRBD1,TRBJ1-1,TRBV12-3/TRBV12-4,CASVHRGHTEAFF,TGTGCCAGCGTTCACAGGGGGCACACTGAAGCTTTCTTT
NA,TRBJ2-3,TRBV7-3,CASSPQSRRASTDTQYF,TGTGCCAGCAGCCCCCAAAGCAGACGGGCTAGCACAGATACGCAGTATTTT
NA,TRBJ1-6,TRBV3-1,CASSQPGAPAAPLHF,TGTGCCAGCAGCCAACCAGGGGCCCCAGCGGCACCCCTCCACTTT
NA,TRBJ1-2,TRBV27,CASSAFFIGVTYGYTF,TGTGCCAGCAGTGCTTTCTTCATAGGGGTTACCTATGGCTACACCTTC
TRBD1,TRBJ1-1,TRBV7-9,CASSFRDSLTEAFF,TGTGCCAGCAGCTTTCGGGACAGTCTCACTGAAGCTTTCTTT
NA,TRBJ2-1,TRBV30,CAWSVRNENEQFF,TGTGCCTGGAGTGTACGAAATGAAAATGAGCAGTTCTTC
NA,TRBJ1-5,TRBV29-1,CSVRDVGMNSNQPQHF,TGCAGCGTTCGGGACGTCGGGATGAATAGCAATCAGCCCCAGCATTTT
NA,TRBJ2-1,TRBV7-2,CASSLAGVIFNEQFF,TGTGCCAGCAGCTTAGCTGGGGTTATATTCAATGAGCAGTTCTTC
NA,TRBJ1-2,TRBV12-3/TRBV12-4,CASSLDGRGQYGYGYTF,TGTGCCAGCAGTTTAGACGGACGGGGGCAGTACGGCTATGGCTACACCTTC
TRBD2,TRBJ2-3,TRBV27,CASSRLASDTQYF,TGTGCCAGCAGTCGACTAGCTTCAGATACGCAGTATTTT